The present entry profiles one TCR beta chain with its context. These data originate in a study of blood T cell repertoires in COVID-19. As for the study in general: Specimens from acute and convalescent COVID-19 originated in the United States, Italy and Spain. In each case, the material was cDNA or gDNA derived from T cells, B-cell-depleted T cells, or PBMCs.

How the authors handled the data: The authors estimated nucleated cell counts from reference gene primer amplification. Sequenced by immunoSEQ multiplex PCR; TCRdb stores in-frame clones only, minus some. V, J and clone size reflect that table, while D and trimming were determined from the DNA. Found here are 280,000 or so clones, about 85% of them singletons; the top ten hold about an eighth. V lost 0 bases to trimming and J lost 3 bases; unmatched junction nucleotides: 6. This CDR3 region has 16 residues. Germline V CDR1 and CDR2: SGHRS, YFSETQ. This sequence was found in a human donor in a cohort sampled during active COVID-19. The chain employs TRBV5-1 and TRBJ2-7, with 10 bases that match TRBD2. The sequencing input was peripheral blood. The CDR3 reads CASSLVASGSGYEQYF. The CDR3 DNA sequence: TGCGCCAGCAGCTTGGTGGCTAGCGGGAGCGGCTACGAGCAGTACTTC.